The following is a T cell receptor (beta chain) sequence with its context. Its antigen is still unknown. These data belong to a study of cytomegalovirus exposure and HLA in healthy donors. Overall study findings and caveats: Most TCR sequences showed up rarely, but some public TCRs showed up in many donors. Within a later analysis, the majority of CMV-associated TCR beta chains appeared HLA-restricted.

Amplification used 60 Vbeta primers and 13 Jbeta primers. Libraries were prepared by immunoSEQ multiplex PCR; TCRdb keeps only in-frame clonotypes and omits some of them. The table has about 190,000 clones, over 70% seen once; the top ten hold 1.5% to 2%. The length of the CDR3 is 13 residues. The V end lost 1 base, the J end lost 2 bases, and 3 bases lay between the germline ends. Per germline, CDR1 SGDLS and CDR2 YYNGEE. V and J are TRBV9 and TRBJ2-2; D not resolved. The origin of this receptor is a man aged 40-55 years in good health and CMV-seropositive. The specimen sequenced was PBMCs. The CDR3 region has the DNA TGTGCCAGCAGCGTACCAAACACCGGGGAGCTGTTTTTT. Translation: CASSVPNTGELFF.